Listed below are T cell receptor beta chains from one sample, sequenced in a study of cytomegalovirus exposure and HLA in healthy donors. The table came from immunoSEQ multiplex PCR; TCRdb's copy has only in-frame clones and leaves some out. The sample yields some 160,000 clones, around 72% seen once. Material for sequencing was PBMCs. The source of these receptors is a woman aged 40 to 55 in good health and CMV-seropositive. The CDR3 runs from the conserved cysteine through the conserved F or W. A D gene is named only where the DNA matches it firmly. Clone size, where shown, is once, few, many, or a class for clones that have expanded.

V gene	D gene	CDR3 length	clone size	J gene	CDR3 protein	CDR3 DNA
TRBV5-1	.	12	.	TRBJ1-2	CASSTGARGYTF	TGCGCCAGCAGCACAGGTGCCCGGGGCTACACCTTC
TRBV2	TRBD1	15	.	TRBJ1-4	CASKSRGPTNEKLFF	TGTGCCAGCAAAAGCAGGGGGCCAACTAATGAAAAACTGTTTTTT
TRBV13	TRBD1	14	few	TRBJ2-5	CASSLDTGAETQYF	TGTGCCAGCAGCTTAGATACAGGGGCAGAGACCCAGTACTTC
TRBV6-5	TRBD1	12	.	TRBJ1-2	CASSRQGFGYTF	TGTGCCAGCAGTCGACAGGGGTTTGGCTACACCTTC
TRBV5-1	TRBD1	16	.	TRBJ1-1	CASSLGGQGADTEAFF	TGCGCCAGCAGCTTGGGAGGACAGGGAGCAGACACTGAAGCTTTCTTT
TRBV2	TRBD1	14	few	TRBJ1-1	CASRGQAGGVQAFF	TGTGCCAGCAGAGGACAGGCAGGGGGTGTTCAAGCTTTCTTT
TRBV25-1	.	14	few	TRBJ1-1	CASSELNSNTEAFF	TGTGCCAGCAGTGAATTGAACAGCAACACTGAAGCTTTCTTT
TRBV28	.	15	.	TRBJ1-1	CASSFAGLLNTEAFF	TGTGCCAGCAGTTTCGCGGGTCTTCTGAACACTGAAGCTTTCTTT
TRBV19	TRBD1	16	.	TRBJ1-2	CASSPTTGADHYGYTF	TGTGCCAGTAGCCCGACCACAGGGGCCGACCACTATGGCTACACCTTC
TRBV5-1	TRBD2	15	.	TRBJ2-3	CASSSLAGGTDTQYF	TGCGCCAGCAGCTCACTAGCGGGGGGCACAGATACGCAGTATTTT
TRBV30	.	12	.	TRBJ1-6	CAWDNDNSPLHF	TGTGCCTGGGACAACGATAATTCACCCCTCCACTTT
TRBV28	TRBD1	17	.	TRBJ2-2	CASSSPAGTANTGELFF	TGTGCCAGCAGTTCCCCCGCCGGGACAGCAAACACCGGGGAGCTGTTTTTT
TRBV9	.	18	.	TRBJ2-2	CASSVGLSRGQDTGELFF	TGTGCCAGCAGCGTAGGGCTTTCCAGGGGCCAAGACACCGGGGAGCTGTTTTTT
TRBV27	.	15	once	TRBJ2-3	CASSLRDSWADTQYF	TGTGCCAGCAGTTTAAGGGACTCCTGGGCAGATACGCAGTATTTT
TRBV6-6	.	13	.	TRBJ1-2	CASSYGAEYGYTF	TGTGCCAGCAGTTACGGGGCAGAATATGGCTACACCTTC
TRBV7-2	TRBD1	13	.	TRBJ1-1	CASSLATGYEAFF	TGTGCCAGCAGCTTAGCGACAGGGTATGAAGCTTTCTTT
TRBV29-1	TRBD2	15	.	TRBJ2-3	CSVKTSGELTDTQYF	TGCAGCGTAAAGACTAGCGGGGAACTCACAGATACGCAGTATTTT
TRBV4-1	.	16	.	TRBJ1-1	CASSPGVGTKNTEAFF	TGCGCCAGCAGCCCCGGTGTCGGGACAAAGAACACTGAAGCTTTCTTT
TRBV5-1	.	17	.	TRBJ1-2	CASSLGLGAGEVYGYTF	TGCGCCAGCAGCTTGGGTTTGGGGGCTGGCGAGGTTTATGGCTACACCTTC
TRBV7-9	TRBD1	15	.	TRBJ1-3	CASSPTGGPGNTIYF	TGTGCCAGCAGCCCAACAGGGGGCCCTGGAAACACCATATATTTT
TRBV7-9	.	14	.	TRBJ1-1	CASSPKPGLTEAFF	TGTGCCAGCAGCCCTAAACCAGGGCTTACTGAAGCTTTCTTT
TRBV10-2	TRBD1	16	.	TRBJ1-4	CASSLKAGQANEKLFF	TGCGCCAGCAGCCTCAAAGCGGGACAGGCAAATGAAAAACTGTTTTTT
TRBV30	TRBD1	13	.	TRBJ2-3	CAWSSRGTGLQYF	TGTGCCTGGAGTAGTCGGGGGACAGGGCTACAGTATTTT
TRBV28	TRBD1	16	.	TRBJ1-5	CASRRIGQGRNQPQHF	TGTGCCAGCAGGAGAATCGGACAGGGACGGAATCAGCCCCAGCATTTT
TRBV19	.	11	medium-sized	TRBJ1-4	CATREGEKLFF	TGTGCCACCAGGGAGGGCGAAAAACTGTTTTTT
TRBV28	.	17	.	TRBJ1-2	CASSLVTSGGRVNGYTF	TGTGCCAGCAGTTTAGTTACATCCGGGGGGCGCGTAAATGGCTACACCTTC
TRBV7-2	TRBD1	17	.	TRBJ1-1	CASSLETGGARGTEAFF	TGTGCCAGCAGCTTAGAAACAGGGGGCGCCCGTGGCACTGAAGCTTTCTTT
TRBV29-1	.	12	.	TRBJ1-1	CSVRPQNTEAFF	TGCAGCGTTCGTCCACAGAACACTGAAGCTTTCTTT
TRBV14	TRBD1	17	.	TRBJ1-6	CASSQADRGYSRSPLHF	TGTGCCAGCAGCCAAGCCGACAGGGGGTACTCTCGTTCACCCCTCCACTTT
TRBV4-1	.	13	.	TRBJ1-5	CASSQDSAQPQHF	TGCGCCAGCAGCCAAGATAGTGCACAGCCCCAGCATTTT
TRBV11-1	TRBD1	14	.	TRBJ1-2	CASSPDRGLYGYTF	TGTGCCAGCAGCCCGGACAGGGGGCTATATGGCTACACCTTC
TRBV5-1	TRBD1	15	.	TRBJ1-4	CASSITGTGEEKLFF	TGCGCCAGCAGCATCACCGGGACAGGGGAAGAAAAACTGTTTTTT
TRBV2	TRBD1	13	.	TRBJ1-4	CASSGDRSEKLFF	TGTGCCAGCAGTGGGGACAGGTCGGAAAAACTGTTTTTT
TRBV6-6	TRBD1	14	.	TRBJ1-1	CASSSQGWKAEAFF	TGTGCCAGCAGTTCACAGGGGTGGAAGGCTGAAGCTTTCTTT
TRBV29-1	TRBD2	13	.	TRBJ2-4	CSVVLGRENIQYF	TGCAGCGTTGTCCTCGGGAGGGAAAACATTCAGTACTTC
TRBV19	.	15	.	TRBJ1-2	CASSTKREFWLGYTF	TGTGCCAGTAGTACGAAGAGGGAGTTTTGGTTGGGCTACACCTTC
TRBV12-5	.	11	.	TRBJ2-1	CASGLSDEQFF	TGTGCTAGTGGTTTGAGCGATGAGCAGTTCTTC
TRBV28	TRBD2	16	.	TRBJ2-3	CASSFPGTSGTDTQYF	TGTGCCAGCAGTTTTCCCGGGACTAGCGGCACAGATACGCAGTATTTT
TRBV5-1	TRBD1	15	.	TRBJ2-1	CASSRGQGTNNEQFF	TGCGCCAGCAGCCGGGGACAGGGGACCAACAATGAGCAGTTCTTC
TRBV6-5	.	11	.	TRBJ1-2	CASSDPRGYTF	TGTGCCAGCAGTGATCCCCGGGGCTACACCTTC
TRBV28	.	13	few	TRBJ2-7	CASSSINPYEQYF	TGTGCCAGCAGCTCTATCAACCCCTACGAGCAGTACTTC
TRBV19	.	14	.	TRBJ1-1	CASSIVRAGSEAFF	TGTGCCAGTAGTATCGTCAGGGCGGGGTCTGAAGCTTTCTTT
TRBV18	TRBD1	13	.	TRBJ1-5	CASSFDRAQPQHF	TGTGCCAGCTCGTTCGACAGGGCTCAGCCCCAGCATTTT
TRBV5-6	TRBD1	13	.	TRBJ2-7	CASSWDRGHEQYF	TGTGCCAGCAGCTGGGACAGGGGTCACGAGCAGTACTTC
TRBV19	.	15	.	TRBJ1-6	CASRPLEGEGSPLHF	TGTGCCAGTAGACCCCTGGAAGGGGAGGGTTCACCCCTCCACTTT
TRBV19	.	16	.	TRBJ1-5	CASSQTRWTGNQPQHF	TGTGCCAGTAGTCAGACCCGTTGGACGGGGAATCAGCCCCAGCATTTT
TRBV5-1	.	15	.	TRBJ2-2	CASSLWAGGGGELFF	TGCGCCAGCAGCTTATGGGCAGGGGGAGGCGGGGAGCTGTTTTTT
TRBV4-3	TRBD2	15	.	TRBJ2-1	CASSLLAGAYNEQFF	TGCGCCAGCAGCCTCCTAGCGGGGGCTTACAATGAGCAGTTCTTC
TRBV6-5	.	14	.	TRBJ1-5	CASSKQQVNQPQHF	TGTGCCAGCAGTAAACAACAGGTCAATCAGCCCCAGCATTTT
TRBV19	TRBD1	11	many	TRBJ2-1	CASSTGQEKFF	TGTGCCAGTAGTACTGGACAGGAAAAGTTCTTC
TRBV5-6	.	13	.	TRBJ2-1	CASSEDTRNEQFF	TGTGCCAGCAGTGAGGATACAAGGAATGAGCAGTTCTTC
TRBV27	TRBD1	18	once	TRBJ1-6	CASSEAGTGAVLNSPLHF	TGTGCCAGCAGTGAAGCCGGGACAGGGGCGGTATTAAATTCACCCCTCCACTTT
TRBV9	TRBD1	14	few	TRBJ1-4	CASSPGQVNEKLFF	TGTGCCAGCAGCCCCGGACAGGTTAATGAAAAACTGTTTTTT
TRBV4-3	TRBD2	16	.	TRBJ2-1	CASSQDLAGGYNEQFF	TGCGCCAGCAGCCAAGATCTAGCGGGGGGTTACAATGAGCAGTTCTTC
TRBV11-2	TRBD1	13	few	TRBJ1-2	CASSWDRGYGYTF	TGTGCCAGCAGCTGGGACAGGGGGTATGGCTACACCTTC
TRBV7-6	.	11	.	TRBJ2-2	CASTITGELFF	TGTGCCAGCACCATCACCGGGGAGCTGTTTTTT
TRBV18	TRBD2	15	.	TRBJ2-1	CASSPSGVGYNEQFF	TGTGCCAGCTCACCGAGCGGGGTAGGCTACAATGAGCAGTTCTTC
TRBV5-4	TRBD1	14	.	TRBJ1-4	CASSSRDSYEKLFF	TGTGCCAGCAGCAGCCGGGACAGCTATGAAAAACTGTTTTTT
TRBV7-9	.	14	.	TRBJ1-1	CASGLGGGHKEAFF	TGTGCCAGCGGCTTAGGGGGAGGACACAAGGAAGCTTTCTTT